These T cell receptor beta chains were read from a single sample in a study of cytomegalovirus exposure and HLA in healthy donors. The data were produced by immunoSEQ multiplex PCR, yet TCRdb's version contains in-frame clones alone and is incomplete. This sample has 150,000 to 200,000 clones, with approximately 11% found just once. Sequences were obtained from PBMCs. Every receptor here comes from a man aged 45-60 years in good health and CMV-seropositive. The CDR3 runs from the conserved cysteine through the conserved F or W. A D gene is named only where the DNA matches it firmly. Clone size is shown for a subset of rows, as once, few, many or a class of expanded clone.

DNA	CDR3	V	D	J	size
TGTGCCAGCAGCTTAGCGGGGACAGGGGATAAGTATGGCTACACCTTC	CASSLAGTGDKYGYTF	TRBV7-9	TRBD1	TRBJ1-2	few
TGTGCCAGCAGCGCGACAGGGCCGAAGAACACTGAAGCTTTCTTT	CASSATGPKNTEAFF	TRBV9	TRBD1	TRBJ1-1	NA
TGTGCCAGCAGCGTAGGGGTTAGCGGGGGGGCCTACCTAAGGACCCAGTACTTC	CASSVGVSGGAYLRTQYF	TRBV9	TRBD2	TRBJ2-5	few
TGCGCCAGCAGCTTGGCCACGGGACAGCACACAGATACGCAGTATTTT	CASSLATGQHTDTQYF	TRBV5-1	TRBD1	TRBJ2-3	NA
TGTGCCAGTAGTCCGGGACAAGCCCTAGGGCGGGCTTTCTTT	CASSPGQALGRAFF	TRBV19	NA	TRBJ1-1	few
TGTGCCAGCAGCACGGCAGGGGGCACTGAAGCTTTCTTT	CASSTAGGTEAFF	TRBV9	TRBD1	TRBJ1-1	NA
TGTGCCAGCAGCTTAACAGGATCTAATGAAAAACTGTTTTTT	CASSLTGSNEKLFF	TRBV7-8	NA	TRBJ1-4	NA
TGCGCCAGCAGCTTGGGGCAGGGGAACACCGGGGAGCTGTTTTTT	CASSLGQGNTGELFF	TRBV5-1	NA	TRBJ2-2	NA
TGTGCCAGCAGCTTAGGCGGGGGGGCCCTAAATGAGCAGTTCTTC	CASSLGGGALNEQFF	TRBV11-2	TRBD2	TRBJ2-1	NA
TGTGCCAGCAGCGCACAGGGAGTGTGGACTGAAGCTTTCTTT	CASSAQGVWTEAFF	TRBV5-6	NA	TRBJ1-1	NA
TGTGCCAGCAGTGAAGGGGACAGGGTCTACTATGGCTACACCTTC	CASSEGDRVYYGYTF	TRBV6-1	TRBD1	TRBJ1-2	few
TGTGCCAGCAGCCCGGGACTAGCGGGGGGACTCGAGCAGTACTTC	CASSPGLAGGLEQYF	TRBV5-4	TRBD2	TRBJ2-7	once
TGTGCCAGCAGCTGGCAGGGAACCTATACGCAGTATTTT	CASSWQGTYTQYF	TRBV7-2	NA	TRBJ2-3	few
TGTGCCAGCAAAGGTATACAGCCGAACACTGAAGCTTTCTTT	CASKGIQPNTEAFF	TRBV28	NA	TRBJ1-1	NA
TGCGCCAGCAGCCATTATAAACAGGGTTCTGAAGCTTTCTTT	CASSHYKQGSEAFF	TRBV4-3	NA	TRBJ1-1	NA
TGCGCCGGCAGCTTGGGGGACAGCCTAGCACCCCTCCACTTT	CAGSLGDSLAPLHF	TRBV5-1	TRBD1	TRBJ1-6	NA
TGCGCCAGCCAAGCTGGATCGACAGGGGTTACCGGGGAGCTGTTTTTT	CASQAGSTGVTGELFF	TRBV5-1	TRBD1	TRBJ2-2	NA
TGCAGCGTTGAAACTAGCGGGGCAAACAATGAGCAGTTCTTC	CSVETSGANNEQFF	TRBV29-1	TRBD2	TRBJ2-1	NA
TGTGCCAGCAGCTTGGCCTGGGGACAGGGGACACTCACAGATACGCAGTATTTT	CASSLAWGQGTLTDTQYF	TRBV5-4	TRBD1	TRBJ2-3	few
TGTGCCAGCAGCTTAGACAGGGGGCCGAATGAAAAACTGTTTTTT	CASSLDRGPNEKLFF	TRBV7-2	TRBD1	TRBJ1-4	few
TGTGCCAGCAGCTTATCGGGACAGGGGGCCTACAATGAGCAGTTCTTC	CASSLSGQGAYNEQFF	TRBV7-9	TRBD1	TRBJ2-1	few
TGTGCCAGCAGCTTAGCGGGGACAGGGGGCTACAATGAGCAGTTCTTC	CASSLAGTGGYNEQFF	TRBV7-8	TRBD1	TRBJ2-1	many
TGTGCCAGCAGCTTGGCCGTCCGGGGGGGACAGCAAGAGACCCAGTACTTC	CASSLAVRGGQQETQYF	TRBV5-8	NA	TRBJ2-5	NA
TGTGCCTGGAGTGTACAGAATCTGGGGTGGGGACTGAGAAATGAAAAACTGTTTTTT	CAWSVQNLGWGLRNEKLFF	TRBV30	NA	TRBJ1-4	once
TGTGCCAGCAGCCAAGTGCGCGGGGGCTATGGCTACACCTTC	CASSQVRGGYGYTF	TRBV4-2	NA	TRBJ1-2	NA
TGTGCCAGCAGTCCTGGACTAGCCTACACAGATGCGCAGTATTTT	CASSPGLAYTDAQYF	TRBV27	TRBD2	TRBJ2-3	NA
TGCGCCAGCAGCCTGAGACCGGGACAGGGGGCTGATAATTCACCCCTCCACTTT	CASSLRPGQGADNSPLHF	TRBV4-1	TRBD1	TRBJ1-6	few
TGTGCCAGCAGCGATCGACAGGGGATGGCTGAAGCTTTCTTT	CASSDRQGMAEAFF	TRBV6-1	TRBD1	TRBJ1-1	few
TGTGCCAGCAGCGTAGGGTCGGGGGGCACAGATACGCAGTATTTT	CASSVGSGGTDTQYF	TRBV9	NA	TRBJ2-3	NA
TGTGCCAGCACCGAGGGGGAAATCGTTGTAAACACTGAAGCTTTCTTT	CASTEGEIVVNTEAFF	TRBV6-6	NA	TRBJ1-1	few
TGCAGCGTAGCGGCGGGGAACACTGAAGCTTTCTTT	CSVAAGNTEAFF	TRBV29-1	NA	TRBJ1-1	NA
TGTGCCAGCAGCTTAGGCTGGAGGACAGGGGGCGATGAAACTGAAGCTTTCTTT	CASSLGWRTGGDETEAFF	TRBV7-9	TRBD1	TRBJ1-1	NA
TGTGCCAGCTCACCCCTGGGACAGGGGAATGGCTACACCTTC	CASSPLGQGNGYTF	TRBV18	TRBD1	TRBJ1-2	once
TGTGCCAGCAGCTCAGGGGGCGGGGGGGCCCCCGGGGAGCTGTTTTTT	CASSSGGGGAPGELFF	TRBV9	NA	TRBJ2-2	few
TGTGCCAGCAGCCAGGGGGCGCGGTATGGCTACACCTTC	CASSQGARYGYTF	TRBV6-5	TRBD1	TRBJ1-2	NA
TGTGCCAGCACTCTAAGGCAGGGAGGCAGCAATCAGCCCCAGCATTTT	CASTLRQGGSNQPQHF	TRBV6-6	NA	TRBJ1-5	few
TGTGCCAGCAGTGTCTCCACTAAGACCAGTTCACCCCTCCACTTT	CASSVSTKTSSPLHF	TRBV6-1	NA	TRBJ1-6	NA
TGTGCCAGCAGTGATTCTAACAGGGGAGCCTATGGCTACACCTTC	CASSDSNRGAYGYTF	TRBV25-1	TRBD1	TRBJ1-2	NA
TGCGCCAGCAGCCAGAAGGCAACAGGGGGGTACAATTCACCCCTCCACTTT	CASSQKATGGYNSPLHF	TRBV4-3	TRBD1	TRBJ1-6	few
TGCGCCAGCAGCCCTCGGCCAGGGGACTCCTACGAGCAGTACTTC	CASSPRPGDSYEQYF	TRBV5-1	NA	TRBJ2-7	NA
TGTGCCAGCTCCCTACTTGGGACAGTCTCTGGGGCCAACGTCCTGACTTTC	CASSLLGTVSGANVLTF	TRBV18	TRBD1	TRBJ2-6	few
TGCGCCAGCAGCTTGATCGGGGGTTCGGGTTCACCCCTCCACTTT	CASSLIGGSGSPLHF	TRBV5-1	NA	TRBJ1-6	few
TGTGCCAGCAGCCCCCAAGGGGGGGGGAGGAATGAGCAGTTCTTC	CASSPQGGGRNEQFF	TRBV7-3	NA	TRBJ2-1	few
TGTGCCACGGGGGGGGTCTACAATGAGCAGTTCTTC	CATGGVYNEQFF	TRBV28	TRBD2	TRBJ2-1	NA
TGTGCCAGCAGCTCGAAGTCGGGGCAGTACTTC	CASSSKSGQYF	TRBV11-3	NA	TRBJ2-7	few
TGTGCCAGCAGTTACGGCACTGAAGCTTTCTTT	CASSYGTEAFF	TRBV2	NA	TRBJ1-1	NA
TGTGCCAGCAGCTTAAGCGGGGGCACCGCGCGAGAGACCCAGTACTTC	CASSLSGGTARETQYF	TRBV11-2	TRBD2	TRBJ2-5	NA
TGTGCCAGCAGCTTAAGGACACTTAGCAATCAGCCCCAGCATTTT	CASSLRTLSNQPQHF	TRBV5-6	NA	TRBJ1-5	few
TGTGCCAGCAGCCAATCCCCGGGACAGGGGACTGAAGCTTTCTTT	CASSQSPGQGTEAFF	TRBV4-2	TRBD1	TRBJ1-1	NA
TGCGCCAGCAGCTTGGAGGGGGCAGGTTCACCCCTCCACTTT	CASSLEGAGSPLHF	TRBV5-1	TRBD1	TRBJ1-6	NA
TGTGCCAGCAGGCTCGGACAGGGAAATCAGCCCCAGCATTTT	CASRLGQGNQPQHF	TRBV6-1	TRBD1	TRBJ1-5	few
TGCGCCAGCAGCCACACCCCGGGACAAATGAACACTGAAGCTTTCTTT	CASSHTPGQMNTEAFF	TRBV4-3	NA	TRBJ1-1	few
TGTGCCAGCAGTGCCTTGGGACAGGGCACCTACAATGAGCAGTTCTTC	CASSALGQGTYNEQFF	TRBV6-4	TRBD1	TRBJ2-1	NA